This paragraph reports one T cell receptor (beta chain). This specimen comes from a study of blood T cell repertoires in COVID-19. About the study: From the United States, Italy and Spain came samples of acute and convalescent COVID-19.

With 4 bases clipped from V and 5 bases from J, the junction kept 9 bases outside the gene matches. CDR1 and CDR2 (germline): SGHRS, YFSETQ. This CDR3 has 15 amino acids. Measured with immunoSEQ multiplex PCR; TCRdb has only the in-frame clones, and not every one. The sample includes 70,000 or so clones, over 80% of them seen just once. The TCR originated in a human donor in a cohort sampled during active COVID-19. Sequenced sample: peripheral blood. The rearrangement uses TRBV5-1 and TRBJ1-3, with 7 bases identical to TRBD1. CDR3 loop: CASSQVPGQRNTIYF. The CDR3 nucleotides read TGCGCCAGCAGCCAAGTACCGGGACAGAGAAACACCATATATTTT.